These T cell receptor beta chains were read from a single sample in a study of shared clonotypes between healthy human individuals. Sequencing used immunoSEQ multiplex PCR; TCRdb keeps in-frame clones, though not all of them. Of some 2,100,000 clones in the sample, 95% were seen once. Sequenced material: naive CD4+ T cells sorted from blood. The receptors shown here come from a man between 18 and 29 years old in good health. Both conserved end residues are part of each CDR3. The D gene is left open where the match is weak. Not every row has a clone size; where given, it reads once, few, many or a size class.

NA	NA	TRBV5-6	TRBJ2-7	TGTGCCAGCAGCTTGTATTTTCGACAGACCACCTACGAGCAGTACTTC	CASSLYFRQTTYEQYF
NA	NA	TRBV10-3	TRBJ2-2	TGTGCCATCAGTGAGACCGGGGAGCTGTTTTTT	CAISETGELFF
NA	NA	TRBV6-1	TRBJ1-5	TGTGCCAGCAGTGAAGGATCTTATAGCAATCAGCCCCAGCATTTT	CASSEGSYSNQPQHF
TRBD1	NA	TRBV10-3	TRBJ2-7	TGTGCCATCAAAACAGGGGAAAGGTACGAGCAGTACTTC	CAIKTGERYEQYF
NA	NA	TRBV6-5	TRBJ2-2	TGTGCCAGCGGCGGCACCTTCACCGGGGAGCTGTTTTTT	CASGGTFTGELFF
TRBD1	few	TRBV29-1	TRBJ2-7	TGCAGCGCCGGGACAGGGGGCTCTCTTGGGACCTACGAGCAGTACTTC	CSAGTGGSLGTYEQYF
NA	NA	TRBV20-1	TRBJ1-2	TGCAGCGTGGCAGACTATGGCTACACCTTC	CSVADYGYTF
NA	NA	TRBV5-1	TRBJ1-2	TGCGCCAGCAGCCCACAGGTGAACTATGGCTACACCTTC	CASSPQVNYGYTF
TRBD1	NA	TRBV6-6	TRBJ2-5	TGTGCCTCCAAAGAGGGGGCTGGAGAGACCCAGTACTTC	CASKEGAGETQYF
TRBD1	NA	TRBV30	TRBJ1-2	TGTGCCTGGAACCCTTACAGGGGTGACTATGGCTACACCTTC	CAWNPYRGDYGYTF
NA	NA	TRBV28	TRBJ1-2	TGTGCCAGCAGTTTTGGGTCCTACTATGGCTACACCTTC	CASSFGSYYGYTF
NA	once	TRBV28	TRBJ1-3	TGTGCCAGCAGTTCCGGGGGACCTGGAAACACCATATATTTT	CASSSGGPGNTIYF
TRBD2	NA	TRBV18	TRBJ2-7	TGTGCCAGCTCACCACCGGGACTAGCGGGAGTTGGTTCCTACGAGCAGTACTTC	CASSPPGLAGVGSYEQYF
TRBD1	NA	TRBV29-1	TRBJ2-7	TGCAGCGCCGGGGACAGGGGCTCCTACGAGCAGTACTTC	CSAGDRGSYEQYF
NA	NA	TRBV20-1	TRBJ2-1	TGCAGTGCTAACAGGGATGAGCAGTTCTTC	CSANRDEQFF
TRBD2	NA	TRBV7-9	TRBJ2-1	TGTGCCAGCAGCCCGATGGCGGGGGGCTACAATGAGCAGTTCTTC	CASSPMAGGYNEQFF
NA	once	TRBV2	TRBJ2-5	TGTGCCAGCAGTGAAGAAGTCGGCAGGGGCGCTGGGACCCAGTACTTC	CASSEEVGRGAGTQYF